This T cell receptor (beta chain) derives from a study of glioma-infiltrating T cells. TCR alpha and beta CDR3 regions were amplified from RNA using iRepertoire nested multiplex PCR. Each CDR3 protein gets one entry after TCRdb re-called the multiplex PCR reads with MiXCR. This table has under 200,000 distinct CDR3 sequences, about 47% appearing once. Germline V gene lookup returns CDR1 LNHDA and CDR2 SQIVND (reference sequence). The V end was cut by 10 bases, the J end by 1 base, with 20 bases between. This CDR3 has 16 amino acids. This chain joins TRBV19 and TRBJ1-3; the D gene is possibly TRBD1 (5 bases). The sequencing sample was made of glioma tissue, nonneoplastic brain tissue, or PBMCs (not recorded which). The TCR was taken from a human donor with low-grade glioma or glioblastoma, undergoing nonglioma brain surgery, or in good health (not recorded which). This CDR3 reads CATALGMGGSGNTIYF. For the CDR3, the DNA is TGTGCCACCGCACTCGGAATGGGGGGATCTGGAAACACCATATATTTT.